This T cell receptor beta chain stems from a study of T cell changes during pregnancy in multiple sclerosis. Only in-frame clones appear in the TCRdb table, and some are missing; sequencing was by immunoSEQ multiplex PCR. The data contain approximately 130,000 clones, roughly 92% of them singletons. This clone appeared a single time. The CDR3 loop spans 12 amino acids. Per germline, CDR1 GTSNPN and CDR2 SVGIG (reference sequence). V was pared by 4 bases and J by 9 bases, with 15 bases between. This sequence joins TRBV30 and TRBJ1-2, with unresolved D. Here the sequenced sample was peripheral blood, taken before pregnancy. This clonotype originated in a female donor with multiple sclerosis, enrolled in a pregnancy study. CDR3 sequence reads: CAWNSGPTSYTF. The CDR3 DNA reads TGTGCCTGGAACTCAGGTCCGACGAGCTACACCTTC.